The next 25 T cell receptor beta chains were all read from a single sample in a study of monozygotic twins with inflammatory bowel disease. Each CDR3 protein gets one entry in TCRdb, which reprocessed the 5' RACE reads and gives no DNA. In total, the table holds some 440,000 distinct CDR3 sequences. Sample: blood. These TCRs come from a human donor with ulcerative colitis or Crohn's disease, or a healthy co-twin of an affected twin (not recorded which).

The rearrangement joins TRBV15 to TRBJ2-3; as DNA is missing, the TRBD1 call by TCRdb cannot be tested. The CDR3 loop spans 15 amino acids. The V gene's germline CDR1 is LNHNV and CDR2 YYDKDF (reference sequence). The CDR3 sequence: CATSPGGEDTDTQYF. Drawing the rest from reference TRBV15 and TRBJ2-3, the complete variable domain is DAMVIQNPRYQVTQFGKPVTLSCSQTLNHNVMYWYQQKSSQAPKLLFHYYDKDFNNEADTPDNFQSRRPNTSFCFLDIRSPGLGDTAMYLCATSPGGEDTDTQYFGPGTRLTVL.

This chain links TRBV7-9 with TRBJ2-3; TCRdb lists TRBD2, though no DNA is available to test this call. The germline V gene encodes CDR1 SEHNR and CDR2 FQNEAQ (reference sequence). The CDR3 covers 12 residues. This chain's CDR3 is CASSLGVDTQYF.

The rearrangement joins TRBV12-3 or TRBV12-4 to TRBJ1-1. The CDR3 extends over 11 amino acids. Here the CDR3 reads CASSFTAEAFF.

The CDR3 protein is CAWSAGANVLTF. The V and J genes are TRBV30 and TRBJ2-6. Germline CDR1 reads GTSNPN; CDR2 reads SVGIG (reference sequence). CDR3 length: 12 amino acids.

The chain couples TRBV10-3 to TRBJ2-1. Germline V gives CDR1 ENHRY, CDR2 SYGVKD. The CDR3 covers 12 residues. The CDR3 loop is CAISESKNEQFF.

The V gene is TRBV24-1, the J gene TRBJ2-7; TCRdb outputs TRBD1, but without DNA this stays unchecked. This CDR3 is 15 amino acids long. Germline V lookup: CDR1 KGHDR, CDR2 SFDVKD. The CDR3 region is CATSDPGKGGNEQYF.

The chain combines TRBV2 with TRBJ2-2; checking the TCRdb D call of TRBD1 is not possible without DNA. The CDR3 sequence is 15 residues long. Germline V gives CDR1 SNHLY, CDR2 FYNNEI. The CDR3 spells CASSRDRVVAGELFF.

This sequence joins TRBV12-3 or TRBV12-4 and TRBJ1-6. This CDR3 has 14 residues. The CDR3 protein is CASSFEVFNSPLHF.

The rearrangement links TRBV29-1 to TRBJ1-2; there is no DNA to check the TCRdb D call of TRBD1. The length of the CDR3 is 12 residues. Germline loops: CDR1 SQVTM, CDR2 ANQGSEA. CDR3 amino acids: CSVEQGFYGYTF.

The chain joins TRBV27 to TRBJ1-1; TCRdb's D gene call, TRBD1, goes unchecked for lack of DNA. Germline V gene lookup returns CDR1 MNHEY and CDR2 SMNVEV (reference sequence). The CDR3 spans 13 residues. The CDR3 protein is CASTSGLHTEAFF.

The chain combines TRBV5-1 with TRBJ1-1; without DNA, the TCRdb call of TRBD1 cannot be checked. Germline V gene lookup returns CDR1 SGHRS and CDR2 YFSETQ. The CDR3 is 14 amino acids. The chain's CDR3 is CASSFLPGNTEAFF.

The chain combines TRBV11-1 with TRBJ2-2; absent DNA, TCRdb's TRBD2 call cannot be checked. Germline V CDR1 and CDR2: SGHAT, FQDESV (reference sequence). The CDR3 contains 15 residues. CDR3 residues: CASTEGLGGTGELFF.

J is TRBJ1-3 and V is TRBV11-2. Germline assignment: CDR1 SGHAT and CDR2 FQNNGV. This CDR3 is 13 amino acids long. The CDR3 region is CASSSLAGNTIYF.

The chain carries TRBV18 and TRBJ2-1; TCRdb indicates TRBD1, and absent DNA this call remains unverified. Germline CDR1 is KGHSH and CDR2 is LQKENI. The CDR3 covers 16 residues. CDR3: CASLPPSPPFPHEQFF.

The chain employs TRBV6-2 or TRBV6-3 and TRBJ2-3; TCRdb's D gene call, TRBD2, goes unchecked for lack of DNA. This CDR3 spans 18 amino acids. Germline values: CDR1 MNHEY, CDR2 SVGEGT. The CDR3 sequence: CASSYFPSGTGGKDTQYF.

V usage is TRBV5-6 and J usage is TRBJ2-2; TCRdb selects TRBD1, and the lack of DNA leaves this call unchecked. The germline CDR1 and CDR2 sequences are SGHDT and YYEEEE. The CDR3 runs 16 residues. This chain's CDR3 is CASSLVGTGRGEELFF.

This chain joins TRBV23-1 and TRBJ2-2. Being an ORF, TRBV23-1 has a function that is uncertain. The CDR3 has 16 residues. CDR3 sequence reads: CASSQPQDRASGELFF.

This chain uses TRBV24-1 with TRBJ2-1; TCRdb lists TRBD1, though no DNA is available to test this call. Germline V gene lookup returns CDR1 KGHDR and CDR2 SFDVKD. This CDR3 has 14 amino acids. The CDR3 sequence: CATRGLTGDNEQFF.

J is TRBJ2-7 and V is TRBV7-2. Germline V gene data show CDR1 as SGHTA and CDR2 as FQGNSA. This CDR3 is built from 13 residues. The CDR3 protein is CGSSWSGGYEQYF.

This CDR3 is CSARRGSTNQPQHF. The chain couples TRBV20-1 to TRBJ1-5; TCRdb names TRBD1, which stays unverified in the absence of DNA. From germline, CDR1 is DFQATT and CDR2 SNEGSKA (reference sequence). The CDR3 sequence is 14 residues long.

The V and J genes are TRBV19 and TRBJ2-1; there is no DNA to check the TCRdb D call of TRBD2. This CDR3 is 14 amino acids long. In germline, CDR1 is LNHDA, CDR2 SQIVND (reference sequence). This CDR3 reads CASSLAGGKVEQFF.

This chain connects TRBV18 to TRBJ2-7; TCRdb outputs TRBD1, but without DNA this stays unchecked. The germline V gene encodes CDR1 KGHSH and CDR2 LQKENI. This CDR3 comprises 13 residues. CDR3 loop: CASSIDRGGEQYF.

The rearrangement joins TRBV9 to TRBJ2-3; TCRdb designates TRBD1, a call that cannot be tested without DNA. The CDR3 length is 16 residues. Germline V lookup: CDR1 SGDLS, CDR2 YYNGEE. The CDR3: CASSPRGGIGTDTQYF.

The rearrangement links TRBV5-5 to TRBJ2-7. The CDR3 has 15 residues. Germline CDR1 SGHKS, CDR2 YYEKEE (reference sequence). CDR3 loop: CASSFARDVTYEQYF.

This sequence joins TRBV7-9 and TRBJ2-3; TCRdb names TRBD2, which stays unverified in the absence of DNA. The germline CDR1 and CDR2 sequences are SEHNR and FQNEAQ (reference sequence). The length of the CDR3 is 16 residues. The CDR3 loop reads CASSPRSSGGANTQYF.